This T cell receptor (beta chain) was obtained from a study of identical twins. Concerning this clonotype itself: What it recognizes is unknown.

The ends were cut back, 2 bases at V and 7 bases at J, with 11 bases in the middle. CDR3 size: 14 residues. Germline CDR1 reads KGHSH; CDR2 reads LQKENI. With template switching, a universal primer site was added, and the cDNA carried unique molecular identifiers. TCRdb ran MiXCR on the 5' RACE reads and lists one entry per CDR3 protein. The sample records 500,000 or so distinct CDR3 sequences, about 13% being singletons. Study-wide results and limits: Out-of-frame alpha sequences that twins shared showed excess low generation probability.

The same sample was also used in a study of yellow fever vaccine responses in identical twins.

V is TRBV18 and J is TRBJ1-4; D call uncertain. This sequence originates from a young woman in good health. Sequenced sample: CD4+ T cells sorted from blood. The DNA for the CDR3 is TGTGCCAGCTCACCAGATGGAGTACGTGAAAAACTGTTTTTT. Translating gives CASSPDGVREKLFF. Full variable domain (rest looked up from reference TRBV18 and TRBJ1-4): NAGVMQNPRHLVRRRGQEARLRCSPMKGHSHVYWYRQLPEEGLKFMVYLQKENIIDESGMPKERFSAEFPKEGPSILRIQQVVRGDSAAYFCASSPDGVREKLFFGSGTQLSVL.